The 18 T cell receptor beta chains reported below all come from one sample, sequenced in a study of radiotherapy plus CTLA-4 blockade in lung cancer (dated by TCRdb to 2016 to 2019). Libraries were built with the immunoSEQ multiplex PCR assay. The source is immuneACCESS, and TCRdb retained only in-frame sequences with V and J called. Part of the clones is not carried over; for the studies checked, unresolved V genes explain less than half of this, and the remainder is unexplained. For this sample the table gives about 54,000 clones, of which approximately 79% were detected only once. The top ten clones comprise about 2.9% of the sample. Sequences were derived from peripheral blood, sampled from a patient treated with radiotherapy plus ipilimumab. These receptors were obtained from a human donor with non-small cell lung cancer who had a partial response to radiotherapy plus ipilimumab.

This clone was counted once. V usage is TRBV10-2 and J usage is TRBJ1-5; 7 bases are shared with TRBD1. CDR1 is WSHSY and CDR2 is SAAADI in the germline V gene. The CDR3 is made up of 15 amino acids. The V gene end was trimmed by 0 bases and the J gene end by 3 bases; junction bases not matched to a gene: 2. The CDR3 DNA sequence: TGCGCCAGCAGTGAGTCAGGGGGCGACAATCAGCCCCAGCATTTT. It is translated as CASSESGGDNQPQHF.

The chain combines TRBV5-8 with TRBJ2-7; 9 bases line up with TRBD1. V was clipped by 3 bases and J by 3 bases; unmatched bases: 7. Germline lookup yields CDR1 SGHTS and CDR2 YDEGEE. This CDR3 region has 15 residues. The CDR3 region is CASSSRTGVVYEQYF. In DNA form, the CDR3 reads TGTGCCAGCAGCTCGAGGACAGGGGTTGTCTACGAGCAGTACTTC.

The rearrangement links TRBV5-4 to TRBJ1-6; D gene uncertain. V gave up 2 bases and J gave up 4 bases, with 10 bases separating them. Germline V CDR1 and CDR2: SGHNT, YYREEE (reference sequence). The CDR3 has 15 amino acids. CDR3 in DNA: TGTGCCAGCAGCTTAGAGGGCGGGTATAATTCACCCCTCCACTTT. This sequence encodes CASSLEGGYNSPLHF. The variable domain in full, completed from reference TRBV5-4 and TRBJ1-6, reads ETGVTQSPTHLIKTRGQQVTLRCSSQSGHNTVSWYQQALGQGPQFIFQYYREEENGRGNFPPRFSGLQFPNYSSELNVNALELDDSALYLCASSLEGGYNSPLHFGNGTRLTVT.

The CDR3 protein is CASSTQRGGSYEQYF. DNA of the CDR3: TGTGCCAGCAGTACCCAGCGGGGGGGCTCCTACGAGCAGTACTTC. The chain joins TRBV27 to TRBJ2-7; 10 bases agree with TRBD2. Germline V gene sequence: CDR1 MNHEY, CDR2 SMNVEV (reference sequence). There are 15 residues in the CDR3. J gave up 0 bases and V 5 bases, and 4 bases lay outside the gene matches.

V and J are TRBV7-9 and TRBJ2-3; 13 bases agree with TRBD2. Germline CDR1 and CDR2: SEHNR and FQNEAQ (reference sequence). V lost 5 bases, J lost 0 bases, and 5 bases stayed unmatched. The CDR3 has 17 amino acids. In nucleotides, the CDR3 is TGTGCCAGCAGCGGACTAGCGGGGGTGAGGAGCACAGATACGCAGTATTTT. This sequence encodes CASSGLAGVRSTDTQYF.

The rearrangement links TRBV19 to TRBJ2-2, with D possibly being TRBD2 (6 bases). The CDR3 spans 14 residues. The V and J ends lost 6 bases and 1 base respectively, with 9 bases between them. Looked up from germline, CDR1 is LNHDA and CDR2 is SQIVND (reference sequence). The CDR3 is CASRRRENTGELFF. The CDR3 bases are TGTGCCAGTAGAAGGAGGGAGAACACCGGGGAGCTGTTTTTT. The full variable domain, its missing parts supplied by reference TRBV19 and TRBJ2-2, is DGGITQSPKYLFRKEGQNVTLSCEQNLNHDAMYWYRQDPGQGLRLIYYSQIVNDFQKGDIAEGYSVSREKKESFPLTVTSAQKNPTAFYLCASRRRENTGELFFGEGSRLTVL.

The chain combines TRBV4-1 with TRBJ2-7; 7 bases are a match to TRBD1. The trim removed 0 bases at V and 3 bases at J, leaving 11 bases unmatched. From germline, CDR1 is MGHRA and CDR2 YSYEKL. The CDR3 totals 17 residues. The CDR3 nucleotides are TGCGCCAGCAGCCAAGATGAATCTAGGGGACAGAACTACGAGCAGTACTTC. Translation: CASSQDESRGQNYEQYF.

This clone was counted once. The V call is TRBV6-1, the J call TRBJ2-5; the match to TRBD1 covers 8 bases. The V gene end was trimmed by 4 bases and the J gene end by 5 bases; junction bases not matched to a gene: 6. CDR1 is MNHNS, CDR2 SASEGT, per germline. The CDR3 covers 14 residues. DNA of the CDR3: TGTGCCAGCAGTGCGTGGACAGGGTCTGAGACCCAGTACTTC. The encoded protein is CASSAWTGSETQYF.

The rearrangement links TRBV15 to TRBJ2-3; D is unresolved. This CDR3 has 16 residues. Trimming shortened V by 1 base and J by 0 bases, and 11 bases separated the two germline ends. CDR1 is LNHNV and CDR2 is YYDKDF in the germline V gene (reference sequence). CDR3 protein: CATSRVRGSSTDTQYF. DNA for the CDR3: TGTGCCACCAGCAGAGTACGAGGATCTAGCACAGATACGCAGTATTTT. Complete variable domain (other parts from reference TRBV15 and TRBJ2-3): DAMVIQNPRYQVTQFGKPVTLSCSQTLNHNVMYWYQQKSSQAPKLLFHYYDKDFNNEADTPDNFQSRRPNTSFCFLDIRSPGLGDTAMYLCATSRVRGSSTDTQYFGPGTRLTVL.

This clone was observed a handful of times. Written as DNA, the CDR3 is TGTGCCATCAGTGAGTCGGAGCCGGGAAAGTACGAGCAGTACTTC. It codes for CAISESEPGKYEQYF. V usage is TRBV10-3 and J usage is TRBJ2-7; a possible D gene is TRBD2 (5 bases). Germline assignment: CDR1 ENHRY and CDR2 SYGVKD. V was trimmed by 0 bases and J by 4 bases, leaving 13 bases between them. The CDR3 consists of 15 residues.

This clone has only one observation. The chain recombines TRBV7-2 with TRBJ2-7, with 8 bases matching TRBD2. Germline V gene sequence: CDR1 SGHTA, CDR2 FQGNSA. The CDR3 extends over 13 amino acids. Trimming cost V 8 bases and J 2 bases; bases outside gene matches: 5. The CDR3 nucleotides are TGTGCCAGCGTGGCGGGGGGCCCCTACGAGCAGTACTTC. It yields the protein CASVAGGPYEQYF.

The V and J genes are TRBV19 and TRBJ1-1, with D perhaps matching TRBD1 (5 bases). CDR1 and CDR2 (germline): LNHDA, SQIVND (reference sequence). There are 13 residues in the CDR3. Trimming cost V 9 bases and J 1 base, with 12 bases left between them. The CDR3 is CASNRRRNTEAFF. The CDR3 DNA reads TGTGCCAGCAACAGGCGGAGGAACACTGAAGCTTTCTTT.

V and J are TRBV4-3 and TRBJ2-3, with 11 nucleotides matching TRBD2. J lost 4 bases, V lost 1 base, and 4 bases had no gene match. The CDR3 has 16 amino acids. Germline CDR1 LGHNA, CDR2 YSLEER. CDR3 in DNA: TGCGCCAGCAGCCAAGCAGGACTAGCGGGCCCAGATACGCAGTATTTT. Translating it yields CASSQAGLAGPDTQYF.

This clone is a singleton in its sample. This rearrangement joins TRBV11-2 to TRBJ1-2, with D unclear. V lost 3 bases and J 4 bases, leaving 12 bases between the germline ends. The CDR3 contains 14 residues. CDR1 and CDR2 (germline): SGHAT, FQNNGV. The CDR3 region has the DNA TGTGCCAGCAGCTTCTTCAGGCATTTCTATGGCTACACCTTC. This codes for CASSFFRHFYGYTF.

V and J are TRBV6-1 and TRBJ2-1; D is possibly TRBD1 (6 bases). The V end lost 4 bases, the J end lost 8 bases, and 24 bases lay between the germline ends. The CDR3 covers 17 residues. Germline V gives CDR1 MNHNS, CDR2 SASEGT. CDR3 coding DNA: TGTGCCAGCAGTGTCGCCGACGACAGGCCTTCGGTCGATGAGCAGTTCTTC. Translation: CASSVADDRPSVDEQFF.

This sequence joins TRBV6-1 and TRBJ2-2; TRBD1 agrees at 7 bases. V lost 6 bases, J lost 3 bases, and 4 bases stayed unmatched. The CDR3 extends over 14 amino acids. Germline lookup yields CDR1 MNHNS and CDR2 SASEGT. The CDR3 spells CASRGDSYTGELFF. The CDR3 DNA reads TGTGCCAGCAGGGGGGACAGCTACACCGGGGAGCTGTTTTTT.

This clone counts as medium-sized. The chain joins TRBV30 to TRBJ1-4; possibly TRBD1 for D (6 bases). The CDR3 length is 13 residues. CDR1 and CDR2 (germline): GTSNPN, SVGIG (reference sequence). Deletions cut 1 base from V and 8 bases from J, with 11 bases between. Written as DNA, the CDR3 is TGTGCCTGGAGTGAACAGGGTGGCGAAAAACTGTTTTTT. It translates to CAWSEQGGEKLFF.

This rearrangement joins TRBV7-9 to TRBJ2-7, with TRBD1 matching 9 bases. The V gene's germline CDR1 is SEHNR and CDR2 FQNEAQ (reference sequence). J was trimmed by 2 bases and V by 5 bases; bases with no gene match: 4. This CDR3 has 14 amino acids. The CDR3: CASSPGDRAYEQYF. CDR3 coding DNA: TGTGCCAGCAGCCCAGGGGACAGGGCCTACGAGCAGTACTTC.